This entry lists 14 T cell receptor beta chains sequenced from one sample in a study of OX40 agonist ivuxolimab in advanced cancers. Clones were sequenced by immunoSEQ multiplex PCR, and TCRdb holds only the in-frame ones, with some missing. Counted here are about 46,000 clones, about 91% occurring once; the ten biggest clones make up 4% to 5%. The starting material was CD4+ or CD8+ T cells sorted from blood, obtained in a trial of the OX40 agonist ivuxolimab. The receptor source for this set is an adult with an advanced solid tumor such as melanoma, head and neck, liver or kidney cancer.

The rearrangement links TRBV6-6 to TRBJ1-4, with D perhaps matching TRBD1 (6 bases). The V and J ends lost 4 bases and 2 bases respectively, with 8 bases between them. The CDR3 is 14 residues long. Germline CDR1 and CDR2: MNHNY and SVGAGI (reference sequence). CDR3 in DNA: TGTGCCAGCAGTTCAGGGGCTACTAATGAAAAACTGTTTTTT. This sequence encodes CASSSGATNEKLFF.

This sequence joins TRBV2 and TRBJ2-2, with D perhaps matching TRBD1 or TRBD2 (6 bases each). V was cut by 2 bases and J by 3 bases, with 7 bases left in between. This CDR3 has 14 amino acids. Germline CDR1 SNHLY, CDR2 FYNNEI. CDR3 sequence reads: CASSERGDTGELFF. CDR3 coding DNA: TGTGCCAGCAGTGAAAGGGGGGACACCGGGGAGCTGTTTTTT.

The table lists this clone with a count of one. This sequence joins TRBV25-1 and TRBJ1-6; D is ambiguous. V was pared by 2 bases and J by 3 bases, with 11 bases between. There are 16 residues in the CDR3. Germline CDR1 is MGHDK and CDR2 is SYGVNS. This CDR3 is CASSEAGLNYNSPLHF. CDR3 DNA: TGTGCCAGCAGTGAAGCGGGCCTAAACTATAATTCACCCCTCCACTTT.

The rearrangement links TRBV9 to TRBJ1-2, with 7 nucleotides matching TRBD1. Germline values: CDR1 SGDLS, CDR2 YYNGEE. V trimming: 3 bases; J trimming: 4 bases; junction bases outside the gene matches: 9. The CDR3 contains 15 residues. The CDR3 region is CASSADRVHSYGYTF. CDR3 coding DNA: TGTGCCAGCAGCGCAGACAGGGTACACTCCTATGGCTACACCTTC.

The chain couples TRBV30 to TRBJ2-1, with TRBD2 matching 11 bases. The V and J ends lost 4 bases and 7 bases, in that order; junction bases with no gene match: 9. The length of the CDR3 is 15 residues. The germline V gene has CDR1 GTSNPN and CDR2 SVGIG (reference sequence). CDR3 amino acids: CAWIPLSSGRNEQFF. CDR3 bases: TGTGCCTGGATCCCACTTTCTAGCGGGAGGAATGAGCAGTTCTTC.

This clone was found once. The rearrangement links TRBV7-3 to TRBJ1-1; a weak D match, TRBD1 (6 bases). Germline V CDR1 and CDR2: SGHTA, FQGTGA. Between the trimmed V and J ends, which lost 2 bases and 4 bases, there was a span of 11 bases. The CDR3 is 14 residues long. The CDR3 protein is CASSLGVGGTEAFF. The CDR3, as DNA: TGTGCCAGCAGCTTAGGTGTAGGGGGCACTGAAGCTTTCTTT. The whole variable domain, filled in from reference TRBV7-3 and TRBJ1-1, reads GAGVSQTPSNKVTEKGKYVELRCDPISGHTALYWYRQSLGQGPEFLIYFQGTGAADDSGLPNDRFFAVRPEGSVSTLKIQRTERGDSAVYLCASSLGVGGTEAFFGQGTRLTVV.

The sample holds a few counts of this clone. CDR3 nucleotides: TGTGCCAGCAGCTTTCCCCGTCAGGGATCGAGTGAGCAGTTCTTC. Translated, it gives CASSFPRQGSSEQFF. The chain links TRBV7-9 to TRBJ2-1; weak D call: TRBD1 (5 bases). The germline V and J ends were trimmed by 3 bases and 9 bases, with 18 bases remaining between them. This CDR3 region has 15 residues. Germline lookup yields CDR1 SEHNR and CDR2 FQNEAQ (reference sequence). Together with reference TRBV7-9 and TRBJ2-1, the CDR3 gives the full variable domain: DTGVSQNPRHKITKRGQNVTFRCDPISEHNRLYWYRQTLGQGPEFLTYFQNEAQLEKSRLLSDRFSAERPKGSFSTLEIQRTEQGDSAMYLCASSFPRQGSSEQFFGPGTRLTVL.

This clone is labeled medium-sized. The V gene is TRBV9, the J gene TRBJ2-2; no clear D gene. Germline V lookup: CDR1 SGDLS, CDR2 YYNGEE. CDR3 length: 14 residues. Trimming cost V 0 bases and J 6 bases, with 9 bases left between them. For the CDR3, the DNA is TGTGCCAGCAGCGTAGCTACATCTGCCGGGGAGCTGTTTTTT. Its translation: CASSVATSAGELFF.

V gene TRBV28 combines with J gene TRBJ2-5, with 8 bases aligning to TRBD1. Germline CDR1 reads MDHEN; CDR2 reads SYDVKM. V dropped 6 bases and J dropped 5; count of bases not matched to a gene: 5. The CDR3 is 13 amino acids. The DNA of the CDR3 is TGTGCCAGCAGGCAGGGGGCTGGGGAGACCCAGTACTTC. Its protein product is CASRQGAGETQYF.

V usage is TRBV7-6 and J usage is TRBJ1-3; D gene unclear. The CDR3 runs to 15 residues. Trimming shortened V by 1 base and J by 0 bases, and 7 bases separated the two germline ends. Germline V gene data show CDR1 as SGHVS and CDR2 as FNYEAQ. In DNA, the CDR3 is TGTGCCAGCAGCTTAGGCAGGAACTCTGGAAACACCATATATTTT. As protein: CASSLGRNSGNTIYF.

V gene TRBV7-2 combines with J gene TRBJ1-1; D remains ambiguous. The CDR3 covers 13 residues. V was clipped by 1 base and J by 7 bases, with 10 bases between them. Germline V gene sequence: CDR1 SGHTA, CDR2 FQGNSA. CDR3 amino acids: CASSLVEGIEAFF. Here the CDR3 DNA reads TGTGCCAGCAGCTTAGTGGAGGGCATTGAAGCTTTCTTT.

This clone was picked up one time. The chain is built from TRBV4-2 and TRBJ2-2, with 10 bases lining up with TRBD2. J was trimmed by 6 bases and V by 1 base; bases with no gene match: 11. The CDR3 is 18 residues long. Germline CDR1 LGHNA, CDR2 YNFKEQ. The CDR3 DNA sequence: TGTGCCAGCAGCCAAGGGTCGTCCAGCGGGGGGGCTGCCGGGGAGCTGTTTTTT. Translated, it gives CASSQGSSSGGAAGELFF.

The V gene is TRBV28, the J gene TRBJ2-1; 7 positions agree with TRBD1. The CDR3 is 14 residues long. CDR1 is MDHEN, CDR2 SYDVKM, per germline. With V trimmed by 7 bases and J by 1 base, 4 bases remained unmatched. The CDR3, as DNA: TGTGCCAGCAAAGTGGACAGGTCCTACAATGAGCAGTTCTTC. Protein product: CASKVDRSYNEQFF.

This clone was recorded only once. The V call is TRBV21-1, the J call TRBJ2-3; the DNA was not used to check the table's D call, TRBD2. TRBV21-1 constitutes a pseudogene. The CDR3 consists of 16 residues. CDR3 coding DNA: TGTGCCAGCAGCCCGCCCCTCAGCGGGAAAGCAGATACGCAGTATTTT. It codes for CASSPPLSGKADTQYF.